One sample yielded the 14 T cell receptor beta chains listed below, sequenced in a study of T-cell memory formation after mild COVID-19. TCRdb reprocessed the 5' RACE reads with MiXCR, giving one entry per CDR3 protein. The data hold some 200,000 distinct CDR3 sequences, with about a fifth observed a single time. Sequenced material: PBMCs or a T cell subset sorted from them (not recorded which). These receptors came from an adult woman who had mild COVID-19 (a few samples of this study predate the infection). Cell type and time point are not known.

This clonotype was counted between two and nine times. CDR3 in amino acids: CASSNYGYTF. The CDR3 coding sequence is TGTGCCAGCAGTAATTATGGCTACACCTTC. The V and J genes are TRBV2 and TRBJ1-2; D is uncertain. The CDR3 runs 10 residues. CDR1 is SNHLY and CDR2 is FYNNEI in the germline V gene. V was pared by 5 bases and J by 5 bases, with 3 bases between. Variable domain in full (rest from reference TRBV2 and TRBJ1-2): EPEVTQTPSHQVTQMGQEVILRCVPISNHLYFYWYRQILGQKVEFLVSFYNNEISEKSEIFDDQFSVERPDGSNFTLKIRSTKLEDSAMYFCASSNYGYTFGSGTRLTVV.

The DNA for the CDR3 is TGTGCCTGGAATCTAGCGGGAGGGCCCCGGGAGCAGTTCTTC. This translates into CAWNLAGGPREQFF. V is TRBV30 and J is TRBJ2-1; 12 nucleotides agree with TRBD2. CDR1 and CDR2 from the germline V gene are GTSNPN and SVGIG (reference sequence). V was clipped by 4 bases and J by 10 bases; unmatched bases: 8. This CDR3 has 14 residues.

The sample holds a few counts of this clonotype. This sequence joins TRBV6-1 and TRBJ1-2, with D possibly being TRBD1 (6 bases). The length of the CDR3 is 15 residues. Germline V lookup: CDR1 MNHNS, CDR2 SASEGT. V was pared by 8 bases and J by 5 bases, with 21 bases between. CDR3 in amino acids: CASLPTGRGIYGYTF. The CDR3 region has the DNA TGTGCCAGCCTTCCTACAGGGCGGGGAATATATGGCTACACCTTC.

This clonotype was observed a few times. The V and J genes are TRBV7-8 and TRBJ2-5, with 8 nucleotides matching TRBD2. The CDR3 consists of 17 residues. V lost 3 bases, J lost 4 bases, and 13 bases stayed unmatched. Germline V gives CDR1 SGHVS, CDR2 FQNEAQ. Written as DNA, the CDR3 is TGTGCCAGCAGCTTCGAAGACGGCGGGGGGAGGGGAGAGACCCAGTACTTC. Translated: CASSFEDGGGRGETQYF. The variable domain in full, completed from reference TRBV7-8 and TRBJ2-5, reads GAGVSQSPRYKVAKRGQDVALRCDPISGHVSLFWYQQALGQGPEFLTYFQNEAQLDKSGLPSDRFFAERPEGSVSTLKIQRTQQEDSAVYLCASSFEDGGGRGETQYFGPGTRLLVL.

The chain employs TRBV10-3 and TRBJ2-3; weak D call: TRBD2 (6 bases). Trimming removed 2 bases at V and 3 bases at J, with 9 bases between. Germline V gene sequence: CDR1 ENHRY, CDR2 SYGVKD. The CDR3 is made up of 14 amino acids. The CDR3 bases are TGTGCCATCAGTGAGCTGGGGGGTACAGATACGCAGTATTTT. It yields the protein CAISELGGTDTQYF.

This rearrangement joins TRBV15 to TRBJ1-4; D is undetermined. This CDR3 is built from 14 residues. The germline V gene encodes CDR1 LNHNV and CDR2 YYDKDF (reference sequence). V dropped 1 base and J dropped 7 bases, with 10 bases sitting between them. The CDR3, as DNA: TGTGCCACCAGCAGAGGGGCCAGTATTGAAAAACTGTTTTTT. This codes for CATSRGASIEKLFF.

V and J are TRBV9 and TRBJ1-1, with D perhaps TRBD1 (5 bases). V was clipped by 3 bases and J by 1 base, with 10 bases between them. The germline V gene has CDR1 SGDLS and CDR2 YYNGEE. This CDR3 region has 14 residues. CDR3 sequence: CASSAGLANTEAFF. CDR3 nucleotide sequence: TGTGCCAGCAGCGCGGGACTGGCGAACACTGAAGCTTTCTTT. Using reference TRBV9 and TRBJ1-1 for the parts outside the CDR3, the full variable domain is DSGVTQTPKHLITATGQRVTLRCSPRSGDLSVYWYQQSLDQGLQFLIQYYNGEERAKGNILERFSAQQFPDLHSELNLSSLELGDSALYFCASSAGLANTEAFFGQGTRLTVV.

The chain carries TRBV27 and TRBJ1-1; no clear D gene. CDR3 length: 11 residues. The V end was cut by 11 bases, the J end by 3 bases, with 10 bases between. The germline CDR1 and CDR2 sequences are MNHEY and SMNVEV (reference sequence). The CDR3 sequence: CAAGADTEAFF. The CDR3 coding sequence is TGTGCCGCCGGAGCGGACACTGAAGCTTTCTTT.

This clonotype was recorded a few times. This chain connects TRBV24-1 to TRBJ2-2; no reliable D call. The germline V and J ends were trimmed by 7 bases and 3 bases, with 14 bases remaining between them. CDR1 and CDR2 from the germline V gene are KGHDR and SFDVKD. The length of the CDR3 is 15 residues. The CDR3 DNA follows: TGTGCCACCAGCGGTTCGGAAGGTTACACCGGGGAGCTGTTTTTT. It specifies CATSGSEGYTGELFF.

This clonotype was observed at least ten times. V is TRBV20-1 and J is TRBJ2-1; weak D call: TRBD2 (5 bases). The ends were cut back, 5 bases at V and 3 bases at J, with 20 bases in the middle. The V gene's germline CDR1 is DFQATT and CDR2 SNEGSKA (reference sequence). The CDR3 has 16 amino acids. This chain's CDR3 is CSAPRTANGDYNEQFF. CDR3 DNA sequence: TGCAGTGCTCCCCGTACCGCAAACGGGGACTACAATGAGCAGTTCTTC.

This clonotype has a handful of counts. The chain employs TRBV12-3 or TRBV12-4 and TRBJ2-3; no clear D gene. Deletions cut 7 bases from V and 0 bases from J, with 17 bases between. This CDR3 has 16 residues. The chain's CDR3 is CASNPFLPSSTDTQYF. CDR3 in DNA: TGTGCCAGCAACCCCTTCCTACCATCGAGCACAGATACGCAGTATTTT.

The V and J genes are TRBV4-2 and TRBJ2-7; TRBD1 agrees at 8 bases. J was trimmed by 2 bases and V by 2 bases; bases with no gene match: 5. CDR1 and CDR2 from the germline V gene are LGHNA and YNFKEQ. The CDR3 sequence is 15 residues long. CDR3 amino acids: CASSQIQGGAYEQYF. CDR3 bases: TGTGCCAGCAGCCAAATACAGGGGGGAGCCTACGAGCAGTACTTC.

This clonotype appeared a few times. V gene TRBV7-9 combines with J gene TRBJ1-1, with unresolved D. The CDR3 runs to 15 residues. Germline CDR1 is SEHNR and CDR2 is FQNEAQ (reference sequence). The germline V and J ends were trimmed by 1 base and 3 bases, with 12 bases remaining between them. CDR3 sequence: CASSLGGLPYTEAFF. The CDR3 nucleotides read TGTGCCAGCAGCTTAGGCGGGCTCCCCTACACTGAAGCTTTCTTT.

J is TRBJ1-1 and V is TRBV7-9; 7 positions agree with TRBD1. The CDR3 contains 15 residues. The V gene's germline CDR1 is SEHNR and CDR2 FQNEAQ (reference sequence). The trim removed 4 bases at V and 2 bases at J, leaving 7 bases unmatched. CDR3 in amino acids: CASSYRTGDNTEAFF. The CDR3 region has the DNA TGTGCCAGCAGCTATAGGACAGGAGATAACACTGAAGCTTTCTTT.